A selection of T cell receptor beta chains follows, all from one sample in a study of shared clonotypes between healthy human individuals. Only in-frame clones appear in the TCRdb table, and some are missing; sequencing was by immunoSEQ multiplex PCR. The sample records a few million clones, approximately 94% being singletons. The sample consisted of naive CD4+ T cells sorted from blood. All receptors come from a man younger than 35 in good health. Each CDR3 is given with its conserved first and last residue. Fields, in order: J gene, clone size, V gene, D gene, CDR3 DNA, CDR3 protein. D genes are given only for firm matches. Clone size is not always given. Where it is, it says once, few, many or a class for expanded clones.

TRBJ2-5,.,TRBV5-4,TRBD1,TGTGCCAGCAGCATCGGGACAGGGCAAGAGACCCAGTACTTC,CASSIGTGQETQYF
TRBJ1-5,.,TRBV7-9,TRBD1,TGTGCCAGCAGCAAGACAGGGGGGCCTAATAGCAATCAGCCCCAGCATTTT,CASSKTGGPNSNQPQHF
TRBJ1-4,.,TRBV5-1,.,TGCGCCAGCACTTCCGGGACACCTAATGAAAAACTGTTTTTT,CASTSGTPNEKLFF
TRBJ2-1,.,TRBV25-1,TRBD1,TGTGCCAGCAGTGACCCACGGACAGGGGGCCTGTACAATGAGCAGTTCTTC,CASSDPRTGGLYNEQFF
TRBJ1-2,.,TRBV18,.,TGTGCCAGCTCACCCTCGAGGGGGGCTAATGGCTACACCTTC,CASSPSRGANGYTF
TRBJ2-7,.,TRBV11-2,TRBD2,TGTGCCAGCAGCTTAGGACGGAGGGGAGGGCCCCCCTCCTACGAGCAGTACTTC,CASSLGRRGGPPSYEQYF
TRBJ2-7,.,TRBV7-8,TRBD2,TGTGCCAGCAGCTTCGAGACTGGGACTAGCAGATCCTACGAGCAGTACTTC,CASSFETGTSRSYEQYF
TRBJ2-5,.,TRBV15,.,TGTGCCACCAGTAGGGGTGCGGAGACCCAGTACTTC,CATSRGAETQYF
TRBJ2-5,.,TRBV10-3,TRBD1,TGTGCCATCAGGCAGGGGGCTCAAGAGACCCAGTACTTC,CAIRQGAQETQYF
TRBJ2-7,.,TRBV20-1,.,TGCAGTACAATGGGGTCCCACGAGCAGTACTTC,CSTMGSHEQYF
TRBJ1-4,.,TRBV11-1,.,TGTGCCAGCAGCTTAATGGGGGAGAATGAAAAACTGTTTTTT,CASSLMGENEKLFF
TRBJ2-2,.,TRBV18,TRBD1,TGTGCCAGCTCACCCTTGACAGGGTCTACCGGGGAGCTGTTTTTT,CASSPLTGSTGELFF
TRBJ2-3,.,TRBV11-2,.,TGTGCCAGCAGCTTAGATGGGCCCAGCGGAGATACGCAGTATTTT,CASSLDGPSGDTQYF
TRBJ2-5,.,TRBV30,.,TGTGCCTGGAGTCACGGGGCTGAGATGTACCAAGAGACCCAGTACTTC,CAWSHGAEMYQETQYF
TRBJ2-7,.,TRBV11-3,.,TGTGCCAGCAGCTTAGGGCAGGGCGTCGGCTACGAGCAGTACTTC,CASSLGQGVGYEQYF
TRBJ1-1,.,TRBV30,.,TGTGCCTGGAGTCGAGGAAGACGGGTGAACACTGAAGCTTTCTTT,CAWSRGRRVNTEAFF
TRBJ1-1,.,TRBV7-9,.,TGTGCCAGCAAGTTAGCGGCGGATCTAACTGAAGCTTTCTTT,CASKLAADLTEAFF
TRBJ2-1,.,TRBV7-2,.,TGTGCCAGCAGCTGGTCAGAGGGCGCAAGCTCCTACAATGAGCAGTTCTTC,CASSWSEGASSYNEQFF
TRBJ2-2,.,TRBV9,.,TGTGCCAGCAGCGTAGTGGGGTTCGGGGAGCTGTTTTTT,CASSVVGFGELFF
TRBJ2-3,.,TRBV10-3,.,TGTGCCACAGAGGGGGGTGGGCCGGATACGCAGTATTTT,CATEGGGPDTQYF
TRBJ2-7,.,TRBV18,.,TGTGCCAGCTCACTTCCGGGGCCCTACGAGCAGTACTTC,CASSLPGPYEQYF
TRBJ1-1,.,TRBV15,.,TGTGCCACCAGCAGAGGTTCGTTGGGCACTGAAGCTTTCTTT,CATSRGSLGTEAFF
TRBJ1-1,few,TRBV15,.,TGTGCCACCAGCAAGACAGACATGAACACTGAAGCTTTCTTT,CATSKTDMNTEAFF
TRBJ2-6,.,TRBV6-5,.,TGTGCCAGCAGTTCTACCTCTGGGGCCAACGTCCTGACTTTC,CASSSTSGANVLTF
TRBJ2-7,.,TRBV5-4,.,TGTGCCAGCAGCCAGTCGACCCACGGGGGTACCTACGAGCAGTACTTC,CASSQSTHGGTYEQYF
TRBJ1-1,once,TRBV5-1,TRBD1,TGCGCCAGCAGCTCGTTACGACAGGGCAACACTGAAGCTTTCTTT,CASSSLRQGNTEAFF
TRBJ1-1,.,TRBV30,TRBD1,TGTGCCTGGCTGACAGGGTGGTACACTGAAGCTTTCTTT,CAWLTGWYTEAFF
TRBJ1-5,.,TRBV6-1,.,TGTGCCAGCAGTGCCAAGAGATTTCCCAATCAGCCCCAGCATTTT,CASSAKRFPNQPQHF
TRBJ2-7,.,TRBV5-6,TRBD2,TGTGCCAGCAGCTTAAAGGGCGGGAGTTTATTCCGGATGTCCTACGAGCAGTACTTC,CASSLKGGSLFRMSYEQYF
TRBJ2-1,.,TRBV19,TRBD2,TGTGCCAGTAAGGTGCGGGAGTTCAATGAGCAGTTCTTC,CASKVREFNEQFF
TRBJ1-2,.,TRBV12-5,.,TGTGCTAGTGGTTTGACTGGGGGCGGCGGACAGTCCTGGTCCTATGGCTACACCTTC,CASGLTGGGGQSWSYGYTF
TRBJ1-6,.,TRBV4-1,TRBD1,TGCGCCAGCAGCCAAGAGTTGGGACAGGGTTATTCACCCCTCCACTTT,CASSQELGQGYSPLHF